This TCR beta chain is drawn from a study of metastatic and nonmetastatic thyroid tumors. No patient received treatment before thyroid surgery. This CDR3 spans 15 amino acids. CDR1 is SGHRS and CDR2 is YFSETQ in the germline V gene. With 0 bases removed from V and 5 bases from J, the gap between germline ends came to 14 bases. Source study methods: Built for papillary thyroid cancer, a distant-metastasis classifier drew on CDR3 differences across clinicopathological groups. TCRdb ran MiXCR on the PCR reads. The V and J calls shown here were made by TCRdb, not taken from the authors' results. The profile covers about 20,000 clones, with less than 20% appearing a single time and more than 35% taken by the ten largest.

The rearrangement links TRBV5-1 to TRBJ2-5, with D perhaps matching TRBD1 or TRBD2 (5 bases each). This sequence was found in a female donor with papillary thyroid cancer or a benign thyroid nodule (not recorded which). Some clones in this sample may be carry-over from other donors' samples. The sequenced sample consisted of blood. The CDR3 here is CASSLDPLWGETQYF. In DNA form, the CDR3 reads TGCGCCAGCAGCTTGGACCCCCTATGGGGGGAGACCCAGTACTTC.